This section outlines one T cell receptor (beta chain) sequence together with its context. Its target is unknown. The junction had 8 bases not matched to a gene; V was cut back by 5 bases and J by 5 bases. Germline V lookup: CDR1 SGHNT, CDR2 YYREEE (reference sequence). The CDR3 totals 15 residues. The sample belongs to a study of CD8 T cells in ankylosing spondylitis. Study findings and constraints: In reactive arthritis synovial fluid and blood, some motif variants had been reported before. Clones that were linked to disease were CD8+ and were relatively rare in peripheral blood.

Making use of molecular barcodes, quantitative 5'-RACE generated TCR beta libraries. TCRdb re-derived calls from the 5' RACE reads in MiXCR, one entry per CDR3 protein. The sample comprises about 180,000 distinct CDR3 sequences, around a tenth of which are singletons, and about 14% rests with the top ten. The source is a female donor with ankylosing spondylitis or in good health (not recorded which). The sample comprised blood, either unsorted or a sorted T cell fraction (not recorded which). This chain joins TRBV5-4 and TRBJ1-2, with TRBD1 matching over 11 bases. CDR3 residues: CASSPPGTGGYGYTF. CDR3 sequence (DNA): TGTGCCAGCAGTCCTCCCGGGACAGGGGGTTATGGCTACACCTTC.